A single sample is the source of the 16 T cell receptor beta chains below, sequenced in a study of blood T cell repertoires in COVID-19. Measured with immunoSEQ multiplex PCR; TCRdb has only the in-frame clones, and not every one. Here the sample spans 100,000 to 150,000 clones, over 60% being singletons. What was sequenced was peripheral blood. Every receptor here comes from a woman in her 70s with acute or convalescent COVID-19.

The CDR3 loop reads CASFYYGYTF. The DNA for the CDR3 is TGTGCCAGCTTCTACTATGGCTACACCTTC. The chain is built from TRBV19 and TRBJ1-2; no reliable D call. Germline CDR1 and CDR2: LNHDA and SQIVND (reference sequence). CDR3 length: 10 amino acids. V lost 9 bases to trimming and J lost 3 bases, with 5 bases between them.

The rearrangement joins TRBV6-5 to TRBJ1-2, with 9 bases that match TRBD1. CDR3 length equals 13 residues. Germline V gene lookup returns CDR1 MNHEY and CDR2 SVGAGI. Germline trimming cut 8 bases from V and 6 bases from J; bases unmatched to any gene: 7. The CDR3 sequence: CASHTQGADGYTF. The DNA of the CDR3 is TGTGCCAGCCATACACAGGGGGCGGATGGCTACACCTTC.

V and J are TRBV19 and TRBJ1-2; the D gene is possibly TRBD1 (6 bases). The V end lost 3 bases, the J end lost 6 bases, and 11 bases lay between the germline ends. The CDR3 extends over 13 amino acids. Germline V gene sequence: CDR1 LNHDA, CDR2 SQIVND (reference sequence). CDR3 amino acids: CASSIGQGHGYTF. The CDR3, as DNA: TGTGCCAGTAGTATTGGCCAGGGGCATGGCTACACCTTC.

This chain connects TRBV3-1 (or the pseudogene TRBV3-2) to TRBJ2-5; D is unclear. In germline, CDR1 is LGHDT, CDR2 YNNKEL (reference sequence). The CDR3 runs to 16 residues. Trimming removed 1 base from V and 5 bases from J, with 17 bases in between. CDR3 region: CASSQGGSSLHETQYF. The CDR3 DNA sequence: TGTGCCAGCAGCCAAGGAGGTAGCTCCCTCCACGAGACCCAGTACTTC.

This clone occurred a few times. The chain links TRBV2 to TRBJ1-1; no clear D gene. The CDR3 totals 11 residues. Germline V gene sequence: CDR1 SNHLY, CDR2 FYNNEI. Trimming shortened V by 11 bases and J by 6 bases, and 13 bases separated the two germline ends. The chain's CDR3 is CACLGSSEAFF. CDR3 nucleotide sequence: TGTGCCTGCCTAGGGAGTTCTGAAGCTTTCTTT.

This clone was seen a handful of times. The gene calls are TRBV4-1 and TRBJ2-3; 7 nucleotides line up with TRBD2. The CDR3 consists of 19 residues. The germline CDR1 and CDR2 sequences are MGHRA and YSYEKL. The V gene end was trimmed by 0 bases and the J gene end by 0 bases; junction bases not matched to a gene: 12. CDR3 sequence (DNA): TGCGCCAGCAGCCAAGATTTTAATCTAGCGGAGTCTAGCACAGATACGCAGTATTTT. Translating it yields CASSQDFNLAESSTDTQYF.

The rearrangement joins TRBV10-1 to TRBJ2-3, with 8 bases fitting TRBD1. J lost 4 bases, V lost 5 bases, and 5 bases had no gene match. The CDR3 covers 14 residues. Germline CDR1 and CDR2: WNHNN and SYGVQD (reference sequence). CDR3 DNA sequence: TGCGCCAGCAGTTTGACAGGGGCAGCAGATACGCAGTATTTT. It is translated as CASSLTGAADTQYF.

V and J are TRBV7-3 and TRBJ2-1; unclear D gene. With 1 base removed from V and 5 bases from J, the gap between germline ends came to 9 bases. CDR3 length: 14 amino acids. Germline-derived CDR1 and CDR2 are SGHTA and FQGTGA. The CDR3 sequence is CASSLNSRNNEQFF. The CDR3 DNA reads as TGTGCCAGCAGCTTAAATAGCCGCAACAATGAGCAGTTCTTC.

The chain has TRBV2 and TRBJ2-2; weak D call: TRBD1 (6 bases). Germline CDR1 reads SNHLY; CDR2 reads FYNNEI. V gave up 0 bases and J gave up 4 bases, with 6 bases separating them. This CDR3 comprises 14 residues. The CDR3 spells CASSEAGGTGELFF. The CDR3 region has the DNA TGTGCCAGCAGTGAAGCAGGGGGCACCGGGGAGCTGTTTTTT.

This chain connects TRBV27 to TRBJ2-3, with 10 positions matching TRBD2. From germline, CDR1 is MNHEY and CDR2 SMNVEV (reference sequence). The CDR3 has 15 residues. V was pared by 4 bases and J by 3 bases, with 4 bases of the junction left unmatched. Written as DNA, the CDR3 is TGTGCCAGCAGTTCTAGCGGGAGCAGGACAGATACGCAGTATTTT. Protein sequence: CASSSSGSRTDTQYF.

The rearrangement uses TRBV6-5 and TRBJ2-3; TRBD1 matches at 10 bases. Germline loops: CDR1 MNHEY, CDR2 SVGAGI. The CDR3 loop spans 15 amino acids. Losses at the gene ends were 7 bases for V and 3 bases for J; bases not matched to a gene: 7. CDR3 nucleotides: TGTGCCAGCAAACCGGGACAGGGGTCGACAGATACGCAGTATTTT. It encodes CASKPGQGSTDTQYF.

This chain connects TRBV9 to TRBJ1-6, with 9 bases fitting TRBD1. The CDR3 runs 14 residues. The V and J ends lost 5 bases and 15 bases, in that order; junction bases with no gene match: 12. Germline-derived CDR1 and CDR2 are SGDLS and YYNGEE. The CDR3 loop is CASSRSGQGPLLHF. As DNA, the CDR3 is TGTGCCAGCAGTCGGTCGGGACAGGGCCCTCTCCTCCACTTT.

In its sample, this clone was seen many times. A junction end diverges from the germline sequence, so it may reflect a read error. The chain recombines TRBV2 with TRBJ2-5, with a possible D match to TRBD1 (6 bases). From germline, CDR1 is SNHLY and CDR2 FYNNEI. This CDR3 spans 16 amino acids. This chain's CDR3 is CASREAQGGVQETQYF. Written as DNA, the CDR3 is TGTGCCAGCAGGGAAGCACAAGGGGGAGTCCAAGAGACCCAGTACTTC.

The chain recombines TRBV9 with TRBJ2-1; 9 bases agree with TRBD1. V was clipped by 3 bases and J by 1 base; unmatched bases: 2. Germline V lookup: CDR1 SGDLS, CDR2 YYNGEE. The CDR3 is made up of 15 amino acids. CDR3 DNA: TGTGCCAGCAGCGCGACAGGGGGGTCCTACAATGAGCAGTTCTTC. Protein sequence: CASSATGGSYNEQFF.

The chain carries TRBV5-1 and TRBJ2-7; D is uncertain. The CDR3 length is 13 residues. The V end was cut by 3 bases, the J end by 6 bases, with 13 bases between. Germline V lookup: CDR1 SGHRS, CDR2 YFSETQ. Here the CDR3 DNA reads TGCGCCAGCAGCTCGGAACTATTTCTCGAGCAGTACTTC. It is translated as CASSSELFLEQYF. Full variable domain (rest looked up from reference TRBV5-1 and TRBJ2-7): KAGVTQTPRYLIKTRGQQVTLSCSPISGHRSVSWYQQTPGQGLQFLFEYFSETQRNKGNFPGRFSGRQFSNSRSEMNVSTLELGDSALYLCASSSELFLEQYFGPGTRLTVT.

The chain uses TRBV27 and TRBJ1-4; D is possibly TRBD1 (5 bases). CDR1 and CDR2 (germline): MNHEY, SMNVEV (reference sequence). V lost 2 bases and J 2 bases, leaving 9 bases between the germline ends. The CDR3 is made up of 15 amino acids. The CDR3 loop is CASSLGAATNEKLFF. CDR3 nucleotides: TGTGCCAGCAGTTTAGGGGCAGCTACTAATGAAAAACTGTTTTTT.